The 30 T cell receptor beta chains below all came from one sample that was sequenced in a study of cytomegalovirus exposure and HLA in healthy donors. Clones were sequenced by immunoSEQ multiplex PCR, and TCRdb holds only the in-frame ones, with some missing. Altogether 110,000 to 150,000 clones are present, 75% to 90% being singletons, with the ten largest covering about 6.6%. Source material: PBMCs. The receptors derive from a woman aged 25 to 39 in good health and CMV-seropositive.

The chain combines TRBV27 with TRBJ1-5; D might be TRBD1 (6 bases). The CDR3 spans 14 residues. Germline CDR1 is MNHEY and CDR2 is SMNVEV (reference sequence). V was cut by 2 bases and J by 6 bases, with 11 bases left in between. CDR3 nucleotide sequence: TGTGCCAGCAGTTTAACCTTACAGGGTCAGCCCCAGCATTTT. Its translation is CASSLTLQGQPQHF.

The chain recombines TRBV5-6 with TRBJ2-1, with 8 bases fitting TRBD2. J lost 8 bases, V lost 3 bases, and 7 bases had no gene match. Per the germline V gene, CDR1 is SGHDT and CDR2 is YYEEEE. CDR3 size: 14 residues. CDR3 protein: CASSSGLVIHEQFF. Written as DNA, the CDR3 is TGTGCCAGCAGCTCGGGACTAGTTATACATGAGCAGTTCTTC. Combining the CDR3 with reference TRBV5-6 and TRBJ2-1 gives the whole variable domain DAGVTQSPTHLIKTRGQQVTLRCSPKSGHDTVSWYQQALGQGPQFIFQYYEEEERQRGNFPDRFSGHQFPNYSSELNVNALLLGDSALYLCASSSGLVIHEQFFGPGTRLTVL.

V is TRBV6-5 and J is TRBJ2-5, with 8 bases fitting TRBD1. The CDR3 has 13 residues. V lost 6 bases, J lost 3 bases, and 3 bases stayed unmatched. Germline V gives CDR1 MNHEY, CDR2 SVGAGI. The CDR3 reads CASSRTGKETQYF. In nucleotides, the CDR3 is TGTGCCAGCAGCCGGACAGGGAAAGAGACCCAGTACTTC.

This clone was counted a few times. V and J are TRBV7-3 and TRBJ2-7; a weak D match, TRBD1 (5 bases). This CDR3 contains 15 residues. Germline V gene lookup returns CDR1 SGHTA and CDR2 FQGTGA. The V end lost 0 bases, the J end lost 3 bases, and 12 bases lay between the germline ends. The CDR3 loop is CASSLTGERGYEQYF. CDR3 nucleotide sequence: TGTGCCAGCAGCTTAACTGGTGAAAGGGGCTACGAGCAGTACTTC.

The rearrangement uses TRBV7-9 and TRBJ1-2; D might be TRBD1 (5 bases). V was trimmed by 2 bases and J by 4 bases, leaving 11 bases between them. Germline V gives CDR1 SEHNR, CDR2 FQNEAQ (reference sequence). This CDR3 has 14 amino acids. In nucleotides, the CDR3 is TGTGCCAGCAGCTTAACCGGGGGGGGCTATGGCTACACCTTC. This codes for CASSLTGGGYGYTF.

CDR3 DNA sequence: TGTGCCAGCTCACCACCGGATCGGAGGTATGGTGGCTACACCTTC. This translates into CASSPPDRRYGGYTF. The chain links TRBV18 to TRBJ1-2; D uncertain. The CDR3 spans 15 residues. CDR1 is KGHSH, CDR2 LQKENI, per germline. Between the trimmed V and J ends, which lost 0 bases and 7 bases, there was a span of 15 bases.

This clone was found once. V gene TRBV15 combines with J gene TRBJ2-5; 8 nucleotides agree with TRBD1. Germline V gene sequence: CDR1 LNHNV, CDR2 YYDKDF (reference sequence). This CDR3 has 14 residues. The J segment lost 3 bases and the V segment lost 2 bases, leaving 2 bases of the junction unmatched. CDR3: CATSRKDREETQYF. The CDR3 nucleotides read TGTGCCACCAGCAGAAAGGACAGGGAAGAGACCCAGTACTTC.

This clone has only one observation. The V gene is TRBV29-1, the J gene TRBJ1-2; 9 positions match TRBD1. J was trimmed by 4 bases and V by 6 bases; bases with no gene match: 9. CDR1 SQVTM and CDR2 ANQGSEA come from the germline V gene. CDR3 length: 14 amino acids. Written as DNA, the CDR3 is TGCAGCGTGGAGCTCGGGACAGGGACCTATGGCTACACCTTC. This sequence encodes CSVELGTGTYGYTF.

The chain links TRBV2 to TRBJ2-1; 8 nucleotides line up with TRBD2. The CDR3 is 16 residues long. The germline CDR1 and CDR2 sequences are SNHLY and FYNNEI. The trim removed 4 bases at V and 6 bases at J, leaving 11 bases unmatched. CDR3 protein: CASSAGGALPSNEQFF. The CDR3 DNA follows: TGTGCCAGCAGTGCGGGGGGGGCCCTCCCCTCCAATGAGCAGTTCTTC.

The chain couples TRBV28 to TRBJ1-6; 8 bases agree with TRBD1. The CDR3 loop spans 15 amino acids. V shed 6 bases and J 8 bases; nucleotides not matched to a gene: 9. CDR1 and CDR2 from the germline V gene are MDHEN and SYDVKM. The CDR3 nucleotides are TGTGCCAGCAGCCTGGGGACAGGTTTTGATTCACCCCTCCACTTT. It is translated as CASSLGTGFDSPLHF.

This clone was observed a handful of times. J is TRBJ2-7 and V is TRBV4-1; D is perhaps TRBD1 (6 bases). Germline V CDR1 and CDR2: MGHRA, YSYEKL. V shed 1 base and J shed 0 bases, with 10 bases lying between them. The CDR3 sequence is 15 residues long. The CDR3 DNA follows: TGCGCCAGCAGCCAAGCTTTGGGGGCCTCCTACGAGCAGTACTTC. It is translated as CASSQALGASYEQYF.

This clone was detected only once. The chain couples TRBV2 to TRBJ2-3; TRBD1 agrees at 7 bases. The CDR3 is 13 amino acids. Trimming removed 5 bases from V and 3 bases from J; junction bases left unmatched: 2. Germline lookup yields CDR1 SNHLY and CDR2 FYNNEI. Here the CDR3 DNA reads TGTGCCAGCAGTATGACAGGGACAGATACGCAGTATTTT. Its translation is CASSMTGTDTQYF.

CDR3 DNA sequence: TGTGCCAGCAGTTACTCCCGACAGCCTCCTGGAAACACCATATATTTT. It specifies CASSYSRQPPGNTIYF. The chain couples TRBV6-5 to TRBJ1-3; the D gene is possibly TRBD1 (5 bases). There are 16 residues in the CDR3. CDR1 and CDR2 (germline): MNHEY, SVGAGI. Trimming removed 0 bases from V and 2 bases from J, with 11 bases in between.

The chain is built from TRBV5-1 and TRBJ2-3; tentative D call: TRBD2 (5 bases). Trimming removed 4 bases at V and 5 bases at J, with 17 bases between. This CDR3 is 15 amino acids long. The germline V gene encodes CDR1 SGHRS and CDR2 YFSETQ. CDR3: CASSTVRGRGDTQYF. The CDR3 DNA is TGCGCCAGCAGCACAGTCCGGGGTCGTGGAGATACGCAGTATTTT.

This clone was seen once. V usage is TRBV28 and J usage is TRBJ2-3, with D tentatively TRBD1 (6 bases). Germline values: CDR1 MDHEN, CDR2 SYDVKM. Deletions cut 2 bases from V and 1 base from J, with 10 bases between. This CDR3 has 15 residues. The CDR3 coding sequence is TGTGCCAGCAGTTTAGGCAGGGGTGGCACAGATACGCAGTATTTT. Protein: CASSLGRGGTDTQYF.

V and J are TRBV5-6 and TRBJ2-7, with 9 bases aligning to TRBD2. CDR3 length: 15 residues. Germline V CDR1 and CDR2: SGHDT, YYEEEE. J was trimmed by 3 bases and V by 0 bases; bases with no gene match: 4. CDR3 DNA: TGTGCCAGCAGCTTGGGAGGAGCGGGAGGCTACGAGCAGTACTTC. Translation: CASSLGGAGGYEQYF.

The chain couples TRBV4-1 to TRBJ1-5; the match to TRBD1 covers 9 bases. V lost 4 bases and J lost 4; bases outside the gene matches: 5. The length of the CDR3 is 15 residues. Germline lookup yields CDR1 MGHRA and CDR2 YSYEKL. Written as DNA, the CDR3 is TGCGCCAGCAGCCCATTGGGACAGGGTAATCAGCCCCAGCATTTT. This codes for CASSPLGQGNQPQHF.

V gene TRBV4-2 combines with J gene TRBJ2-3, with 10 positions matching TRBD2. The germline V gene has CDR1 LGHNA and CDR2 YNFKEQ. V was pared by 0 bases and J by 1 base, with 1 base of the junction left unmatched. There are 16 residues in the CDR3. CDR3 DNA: TGTGCCAGCAGCCAAGATCTAGCGGGGGGCACAGATACGCAGTATTTT. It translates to CASSQDLAGGTDTQYF.

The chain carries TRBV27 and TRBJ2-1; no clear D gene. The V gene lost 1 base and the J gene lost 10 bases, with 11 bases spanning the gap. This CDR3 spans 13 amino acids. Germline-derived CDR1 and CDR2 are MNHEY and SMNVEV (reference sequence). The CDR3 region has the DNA TGTGCCAGCAGTTTATTAGACGGGTCGGAGCAGTTCTTC. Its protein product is CASSLLDGSEQFF.

The CDR3 loop reads CASSEGGVTEAFF. In DNA, the CDR3 is TGTGCCAGCAGTGAGGGGGGGGTCACTGAAGCTTTCTTT. This chain joins TRBV2 and TRBJ1-1; weak D call: TRBD1 (5 bases). The V end was cut by 3 bases, the J end by 4 bases, with 9 bases between. This CDR3 is 13 amino acids long. The germline V gene has CDR1 SNHLY and CDR2 FYNNEI.

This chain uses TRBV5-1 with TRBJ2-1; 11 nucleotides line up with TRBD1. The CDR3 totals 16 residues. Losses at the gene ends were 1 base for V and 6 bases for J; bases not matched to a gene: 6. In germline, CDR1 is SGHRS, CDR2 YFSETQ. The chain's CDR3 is CASSLTAGTGGNEQFF. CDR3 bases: TGCGCCAGCAGCTTGACAGCGGGGACAGGGGGCAATGAGCAGTTCTTC.

The chain's CDR3 is CASSMGLAGGQETQYF. The CDR3 DNA is TGTGCCAGCAGCATGGGACTAGCGGGGGGGCAAGAGACCCAGTACTTC. This chain joins TRBV7-2 and TRBJ2-5, with 16 bases that match TRBD2. Germline CDR1 and CDR2: SGHTA and FQGNSA. J gave up 2 bases and V 5 bases, and 2 bases lay outside the gene matches. This CDR3 comprises 16 residues.

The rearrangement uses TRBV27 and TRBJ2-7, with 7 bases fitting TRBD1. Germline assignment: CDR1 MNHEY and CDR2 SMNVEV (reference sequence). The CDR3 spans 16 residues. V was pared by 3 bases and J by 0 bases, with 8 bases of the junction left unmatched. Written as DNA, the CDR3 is TGTGCCAGCAGTTTCTCCCGGACAGGTGTCTCCTACGAGCAGTACTTC. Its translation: CASSFSRTGVSYEQYF.

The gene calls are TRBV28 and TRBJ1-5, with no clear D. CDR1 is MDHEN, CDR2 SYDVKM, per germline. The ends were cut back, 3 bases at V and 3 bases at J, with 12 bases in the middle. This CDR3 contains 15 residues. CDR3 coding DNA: TGTGCCAGCAGTTTGTCGGGGTCTTACAATCAGCCCCAGCATTTT. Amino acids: CASSLSGSYNQPQHF.

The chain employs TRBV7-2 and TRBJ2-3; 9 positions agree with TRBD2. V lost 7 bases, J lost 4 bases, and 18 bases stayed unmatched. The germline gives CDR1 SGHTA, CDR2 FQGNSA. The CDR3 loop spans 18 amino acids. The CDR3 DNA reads TGTGCCAGCAACTTCCCCGTACCCCTGGCGGGGGGGCCAGATACGCAGTATTTT. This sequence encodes CASNFPVPLAGGPDTQYF. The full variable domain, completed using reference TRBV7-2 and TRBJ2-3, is GAGVSQSPSNKVTEKGKDVELRCDPISGHTALYWYRQSLGQGLEFLIYFQGNSAPDKSGLPSDRFSAERTGGSVSTLTIQRTQQEDSAVYLCASNFPVPLAGGPDTQYFGPGTRLTVL.

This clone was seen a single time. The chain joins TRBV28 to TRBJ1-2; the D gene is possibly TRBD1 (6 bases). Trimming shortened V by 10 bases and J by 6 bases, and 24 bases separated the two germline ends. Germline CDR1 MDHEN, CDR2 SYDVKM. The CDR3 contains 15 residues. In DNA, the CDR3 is TGTGCCACCGAAGGCGGGGGGCGGGGAACGCATGGCTACACCTTC. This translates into CATEGGGRGTHGYTF.

CDR3 protein: CASSFGQQVYEQYF. In DNA, the CDR3 is TGTGCCAGTAGTTTCGGACAGCAAGTCTACGAGCAGTACTTC. The V call is TRBV19, the J call TRBJ2-7; tentative D call: TRBD1 (6 bases). Germline V gives CDR1 LNHDA, CDR2 SQIVND (reference sequence). This CDR3 is built from 14 residues. V gave up 5 bases and J gave up 3 bases, with 14 bases separating them.

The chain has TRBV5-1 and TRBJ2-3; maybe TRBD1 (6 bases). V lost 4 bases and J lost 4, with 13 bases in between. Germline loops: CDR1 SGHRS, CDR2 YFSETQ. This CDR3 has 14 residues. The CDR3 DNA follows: TGCGCCAGCAGCGAGGGCTCAGGGGCAGATACGCAGTATTTT. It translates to CASSEGSGADTQYF.

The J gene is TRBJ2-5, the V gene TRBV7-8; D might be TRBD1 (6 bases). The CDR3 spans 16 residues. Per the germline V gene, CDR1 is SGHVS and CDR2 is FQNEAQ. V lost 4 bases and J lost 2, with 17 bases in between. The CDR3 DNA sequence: TGTGCCAGCAGCTCCCTCCCCGGACAGATACAAGAGACCCAGTACTTC. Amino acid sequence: CASSSLPGQIQETQYF.

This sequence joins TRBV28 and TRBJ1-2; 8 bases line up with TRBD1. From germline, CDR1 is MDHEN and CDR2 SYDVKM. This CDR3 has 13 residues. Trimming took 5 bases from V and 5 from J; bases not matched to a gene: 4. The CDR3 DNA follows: TGTGCCAGCAGTCAAAGGACAGGGTATGGCTACACCTTC. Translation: CASSQRTGYGYTF.